The 31 T cell receptor beta chains reported below all come from one sample, sequenced in a study of blood T cell repertoires in COVID-19. The protocol was immunoSEQ multiplex PCR, while the TCRdb copy is restricted to in-frame clones and leaves out a portion. Among about 160,000 clones, about 85% were seen once, and the ten largest hold over 10%. Material: peripheral blood. Source of these receptors: a man between 70 and 80 years old who had recovered from COVID-19.

The rearrangement joins TRBV10-3 to TRBJ1-1; D is unresolved. The V end lost 1 base, the J end lost 0 bases, and 6 bases lay between the germline ends. The CDR3 covers 14 residues. Germline V lookup: CDR1 ENHRY, CDR2 SYGVKD. As DNA, the CDR3 is TGTGCCATCAGTGAGTTTGGAGTGAACACTGAAGCTTTCTTT. It encodes CAISEFGVNTEAFF.

The V call is TRBV9, the J call TRBJ2-7; the match to TRBD1 covers 9 bases. CDR3 length: 15 residues. V lost 0 bases, J lost 6 bases, and 7 bases stayed unmatched. Germline lookup yields CDR1 SGDLS and CDR2 YYNGEE. CDR3 sequence reads: CASSVDPGTGREQYF. DNA of the CDR3: TGTGCCAGCAGCGTAGATCCAGGGACAGGGCGCGAGCAGTACTTC.

The gene calls are TRBV6-6 and TRBJ1-5, with D possibly matching TRBD1 (5 bases). V lost 1 base and J lost 2, with 12 bases in between. This CDR3 has 16 amino acids. Germline loops: CDR1 MNHNY, CDR2 SVGAGI (reference sequence). CDR3 nucleotides: TGTGCCAGCAGTTACTACTTGACAGTTGGCAATCAGCCCCAGCATTTT. Its translation is CASSYYLTVGNQPQHF.

This clone is a singleton in its sample. The rearrangement uses TRBV5-1 and TRBJ1-6, with 9 bases lining up with TRBD1. CDR1 and CDR2 (germline): SGHRS, YFSETQ. The CDR3 sequence is 16 residues long. Trimming cost V 4 bases and J 7 bases; bases outside gene matches: 9. The CDR3 DNA is TGCGCCAGCAGCAGACAGGGGGTCGGGGTGAATTCACCCCTCCACTTT. Translated, it gives CASSRQGVGVNSPLHF.

The gene calls are TRBV6-2 or TRBV6-3 and TRBJ2-7; TRBD2 agrees at 7 bases. V gave up 4 bases and J gave up 0 bases; unmatched junction bases: 3. The CDR3 loop spans 14 amino acids. CDR1 MNHEY and CDR2 SVGEGT come from the germline V gene. The CDR3 sequence: CASSWGGRSYEQYF. For the CDR3, the DNA is TGTGCCAGCAGTTGGGGGGGACGCTCCTACGAGCAGTACTTC.

This chain connects TRBV6-6 to TRBJ1-1; 8 bases are a match to TRBD1. The germline V gene encodes CDR1 MNHNY and CDR2 SVGAGI (reference sequence). This CDR3 spans 14 amino acids. The V segment lost 2 bases and the J segment 5 bases; nucleotides outside the gene matches: 4. This CDR3 reads CASSYQGARTEAFF. DNA of the CDR3: TGTGCCAGCAGTTACCAGGGGGCGAGAACTGAAGCTTTCTTT.

CDR3 coding DNA: TGCGCCAGCAGCTTGGTAGGGACTAGCCTAAGGGAGACCCAGTACTTC. Its protein is CASSLVGTSLRETQYF. V usage is TRBV5-1 and J usage is TRBJ2-5; 9 nucleotides agree with TRBD2. V was clipped by 0 bases and J by 5 bases; unmatched bases: 8. Germline-derived CDR1 and CDR2 are SGHRS and YFSETQ. This CDR3 has 16 amino acids.

The CDR3 region has the DNA TGTGCCAGCAGTTTAAGCCCTCTTTCACCCCTCCACTTT. Translated: CASSLSPLSPLHF. V gene TRBV27 combines with J gene TRBJ1-6; D ambiguous. Germline V gene sequence: CDR1 MNHEY, CDR2 SMNVEV (reference sequence). V was clipped by 2 bases and J by 9 bases, with 8 bases between them. The CDR3 contains 13 residues.

The chain employs TRBV10-2 and TRBJ2-5; 12 bases fit TRBD2. J was trimmed by 5 bases and V by 5 bases; bases with no gene match: 6. Germline V gene lookup returns CDR1 WSHSY and CDR2 SAAADI. CDR3 length: 15 residues. The chain's CDR3 is CASSRLAGVGETQYF. CDR3 in DNA: TGCGCCAGCAGTAGACTAGCGGGAGTTGGTGAGACCCAGTACTTC.

This chain joins TRBV4-1 and TRBJ2-2, with TRBD2 matching 11 bases. CDR3 length: 17 amino acids. V lost 2 bases to trimming and J lost 5 bases; unmatched junction nucleotides: 7. Germline CDR1 and CDR2: MGHRA and YSYEKL. In DNA form, the CDR3 reads TGCGCCAGCAGCCAATCACTAGCGGGAGTCCCAACCGGGGAGCTGTTTTTT. Translation: CASSQSLAGVPTGELFF.

This sequence joins TRBV27 and TRBJ1-2, with TRBD1 matching 9 bases. Germline lookup yields CDR1 MNHEY and CDR2 SMNVEV (reference sequence). The CDR3 contains 15 residues. Trimming at V came to 6 bases and at J to 8 bases, leaving 13 bases not matched to a gene. DNA for the CDR3: TGTGCCAGCAGCCACGACAGGGGGGTGAGGGGGGGCTACACCTTC. It translates to CASSHDRGVRGGYTF.

The chain has TRBV27 and TRBJ2-7, with D possibly matching TRBD1 (6 bases). Germline assignment: CDR1 MNHEY and CDR2 SMNVEV (reference sequence). The CDR3 consists of 15 residues. Between the trimmed V and J ends, which lost 5 bases and 5 bases, there was a span of 19 bases. CDR3 amino acids: CASSRTGFRSDEQYF. CDR3 nucleotides: TGTGCCAGCAGTAGAACAGGGTTTCGATCAGACGAGCAGTACTTC.

V and J are TRBV5-8 and TRBJ1-4; 12 positions agree with TRBD1. CDR1 SGHTS and CDR2 YDEGEE come from the germline V gene. This CDR3 comprises 15 residues. The ends lost 0 bases at V and 9 bases at J; junction bases unmatched: 3. CDR3 protein: CASSLEGTGGKKLFF. The CDR3 bases are TGTGCCAGCAGCTTGGAAGGGACAGGGGGCAAAAAACTGTTTTTT.

The chain links TRBV6-1 to TRBJ2-5; the match to TRBD1 covers 8 bases. With 3 bases clipped from V and 2 bases from J, the junction kept 2 bases outside the gene matches. Germline CDR1 and CDR2: MNHNS and SASEGT. This CDR3 is 14 amino acids long. The CDR3 DNA is TGTGCCAGCAGTGAGACAGGGGCTCAAGAGACCCAGTACTTC. This encodes CASSETGAQETQYF.

The rearrangement links TRBV7-2 to TRBJ2-1; TRBD2 agrees at 9 bases. Germline CDR1 SGHTA, CDR2 FQGNSA. This CDR3 is built from 16 residues. J gave up 1 base and V 3 bases, and 4 bases lay outside the gene matches. The CDR3 DNA follows: TGTGCCAGCAGCTTGGCTAGCGGGACGTCCTACAATGAGCAGTTCTTC. Its protein is CASSLASGTSYNEQFF.

The rearrangement joins TRBV6-2 or TRBV6-3 to TRBJ2-1; D call uncertain. Looked up from germline, CDR1 is MNHEY and CDR2 is SVGEGT. The V and J ends lost 5 bases and 2 bases respectively, with 4 bases between them. This CDR3 spans 12 amino acids. The CDR3 coding sequence is TGTGCCAGCAGTACGGCCTACAATGAGCAGTTCTTC. Translating it yields CASSTAYNEQFF.

The chain couples TRBV11-2 to TRBJ2-7, with 13 bases aligning to TRBD2. Germline lookup yields CDR1 SGHAT and CDR2 FQNNGV. Unmatched junction bases numbered 3, after V lost 0 bases and J lost 4 bases. The CDR3 runs 16 residues. This chain's CDR3 is CASSLELAGGRYEQYF. CDR3 nucleotides: TGTGCCAGCAGCTTAGAACTAGCGGGAGGGAGATACGAGCAGTACTTC.

This clone was picked up a small number of times. This chain links TRBV4-2 with TRBJ2-1, with D perhaps matching TRBD2 (6 bases). The V and J ends lost 6 bases and 9 bases respectively, with 21 bases between them. The CDR3 loop spans 15 amino acids. Germline lookup yields CDR1 LGHNA and CDR2 YNFKEQ. The CDR3 region is CASSDGGFAVREQFF. CDR3 nucleotides: TGTGCCAGCAGTGATGGAGGGTTCGCGGTCCGTGAGCAGTTCTTC.

This clone was seen once. The chain combines TRBV11-2 with TRBJ2-1; a possible D gene is TRBD2 (5 bases). Trimming left V 3 bases short and J 9 bases short, with 15 bases between. The CDR3 consists of 14 residues. The germline V gene encodes CDR1 SGHAT and CDR2 FQNNGV. CDR3 DNA sequence: TGTGCCAGCAGCTTGTCGGCGGGCTCCAGTGAGCAGTTCTTC. It codes for CASSLSAGSSEQFF.

The rearrangement links TRBV30 to TRBJ1-1, with D maybe TRBD1 (6 bases). Germline values: CDR1 GTSNPN, CDR2 SVGIG (reference sequence). CDR3 length equals 15 residues. Deletions cut 5 bases from V and 0 bases from J, with 16 bases between. The CDR3 protein is CAWSVFGDMNTEAFF. CDR3 nucleotide sequence: TGTGCCTGGTCTGTATTCGGGGACATGAACACTGAAGCTTTCTTT.

The chain couples TRBV6-2 or TRBV6-3 to TRBJ2-6; 10 bases are a match to TRBD2. Germline CDR1 MNHEY, CDR2 SVGEGT. CDR3 length: 18 amino acids. Trimming cost V 5 bases and J 2 bases; bases outside gene matches: 9. CDR3 in DNA: TGTGCCAGCAGTAGCTGGGCAGCGGGAGGGGCTGGGGCCAACGTCCTGACTTTC. Translated, it gives CASSSWAAGGAGANVLTF.

The chain employs TRBV9 and TRBJ2-3, with D tentatively TRBD1 (6 bases). The CDR3 has 15 residues. Looked up from germline, CDR1 is SGDLS and CDR2 is YYNGEE. V gave up 2 bases and J gave up 0 bases, with 10 bases separating them. The CDR3 sequence is CASSVWDTSTDTQYF. The CDR3 DNA is TGTGCCAGCAGCGTCTGGGACACCAGCACAGATACGCAGTATTTT.

The rearrangement links TRBV9 to TRBJ2-1; 12 bases are a match to TRBD2. Germline CDR1 and CDR2: SGDLS and YYNGEE. The CDR3 totals 17 residues. V lost 1 base, J lost 10 bases, and 12 bases stayed unmatched. The CDR3 nucleotides are TGTGCCAGCAGCGTACGCGGGACTAGCGGGTCGACAGGGGAGCAGTTCTTC. This translates into CASSVRGTSGSTGEQFF.

The V and J genes are TRBV12-5 and TRBJ1-3; D not resolved. Germline values: CDR1 LGHNT, CDR2 FRNRAP. V lost 1 base and J lost 7, with 11 bases in between. The CDR3 has 14 amino acids. The CDR3 DNA follows: TGTGCTAGTGGTTTGGCGGCCGCAGCGAACACCATATATTTT. Encoded protein: CASGLAAAANTIYF.

This rearrangement joins TRBV27 to TRBJ1-1; D is possibly TRBD1 (5 bases). This CDR3 is built from 14 residues. Trimming pared 2 bases from V and 4 bases from J, leaving 11 bases between. CDR1 is MNHEY and CDR2 is SMNVEV in the germline V gene (reference sequence). The CDR3 sequence: CASSLARDGTEAFF. In DNA, the CDR3 is TGTGCCAGCAGTTTAGCCAGGGATGGCACTGAAGCTTTCTTT.

This sequence joins TRBV7-6 and TRBJ1-2; 10 nucleotides align to TRBD1. The V gene's germline CDR1 is SGHVS and CDR2 FNYEAQ. CDR3 length: 17 amino acids. With V trimmed by 5 bases and J by 2 bases, 11 bases remained unmatched. In nucleotides, the CDR3 is TGTGCCAGCAGCAGGTACCCCGGGACAGGGGACAACTATGGCTACACCTTC. Its protein is CASSRYPGTGDNYGYTF.

This clone was observed once. This rearrangement joins TRBV5-1 to TRBJ2-3; 11 nucleotides match TRBD2. The CDR3 is 17 residues long. Per the germline V gene, CDR1 is SGHRS and CDR2 is YFSETQ. V lost 4 bases to trimming and J lost 6 bases; unmatched junction nucleotides: 13. The CDR3 region is CASSPGLAELGEDTQYF. CDR3 bases: TGCGCCAGCAGCCCGGGACTAGCGGAACTTGGCGAGGATACGCAGTATTTT.

The chain couples TRBV18 to TRBJ2-3, with 7 nucleotides matching TRBD2. The CDR3 sequence is 15 residues long. Germline V gene lookup returns CDR1 KGHSH and CDR2 LQKENI. The V segment lost 3 bases and the J segment 6 bases; nucleotides outside the gene matches: 9. CDR3: CASSPLAEASDTQYF. CDR3 in DNA: TGTGCCAGCTCACCGCTAGCGGAGGCATCGGATACGCAGTATTTT. Supplemented by reference TRBV18 and TRBJ2-3, the full variable domain reads NAGVMQNPRHLVRRRGQEARLRCSPMKGHSHVYWYRQLPEEGLKFMVYLQKENIIDESGMPKERFSAEFPKEGPSILRIQQVVRGDSAAYFCASSPLAEASDTQYFGPGTRLTVL.

The chain employs TRBV19 and TRBJ2-7; possible D gene TRBD2, 6 bases. V shed 4 bases and J shed 5 bases, with 12 bases lying between them. The CDR3 has 13 residues. Germline CDR1 reads LNHDA; CDR2 reads SQIVND (reference sequence). DNA of the CDR3: TGTGCCAGTAGTAGGGCCAGGAGGGACGAGCAGTACTTC. It translates to CASSRARRDEQYF.

The chain links TRBV5-1 to TRBJ2-7; 11 bases are a match to TRBD1. In germline, CDR1 is SGHRS, CDR2 YFSETQ. V gave up 4 bases and J gave up 5 bases; unmatched junction bases: 5. The CDR3 runs 14 residues. This CDR3 reads CASSQDRGLDEQYF. Written as DNA, the CDR3 is TGCGCCAGCAGCCAGGACAGGGGGCTCGACGAGCAGTACTTC.

This chain connects TRBV24-1 to TRBJ2-5; 7 positions match TRBD2. V was clipped by 3 bases and J by 5 bases; unmatched bases: 5. CDR3 length: 14 residues. The germline CDR1 and CDR2 sequences are KGHDR and SFDVKD. The CDR3 DNA is TGTGCCACCAGTGATGCAAGCGGGGATGAGACCCAGTACTTC. Protein sequence: CATSDASGDETQYF.